These T cell receptor beta chains were read from a single sample in a study of identical twins. TCRdb fed the 5' RACE reads into MiXCR, producing one record per CDR3 protein. The sample lists some 1,600,000 distinct CDR3 sequences, around a third occurring once. Input material: cord blood. Receptors originate from a newborn girl in good health. CDR3s include the opening cysteine and the closing phenylalanine or tryptophan. D genes are given only for firm matches. Only some rows state a clone size, as once, few, many or a class for expanded clones.

>13|NA|TRBV29-1|few|TRBJ2-1
CSAAPSSNNEQFF
TGCAGCGCCGCCCCGTCTAGCAACAATGAGCAGTTCTTC
>15|TRBD1|TRBV5-1|few|TRBJ2-7
CASSLDPGQGTEQYF
TGCGCCAGCAGCTTGGACCCGGGACAGGGGACCGAGCAGTACTTC
>15|TRBD2|TRBV20-1|NA|TRBJ2-3
CSAGAGGYRTDTQYF
TGCAGTGCTGGAGCGGGAGGGTATAGAACAGATACGCAGTATTTT
>18|NA|TRBV18|NA|TRBJ2-7
CASSSRGEPTLLYNEQYF
TGTGCCAGCTCAAGTAGGGGGGAGCCCACCCTTCTTTACAATGAGCAGTACTTC
>19|NA|TRBV7-9|NA|TRBJ1-3
CASSFDTPQRATSGNTIYF
TGTGCCAGCAGCTTTGACACGCCACAGAGGGCCACATCTGGAAACACCATATATTTT
>14|NA|TRBV20-1|few|TRBJ2-7
CSARWGPSSYEQYF
TGCAGTGCAAGATGGGGCCCCAGCTCCTACGAGCAGTACTTC
>16|TRBD2|TRBV5-1|many|TRBJ2-5
CASSSGLVRPQETQYF
TGCGCCAGCAGCTCGGGACTAGTTAGACCCCAAGAGACCCAGTACTTC
>15|TRBD1|TRBV25-1|few|TRBJ2-7
CASSESGTGWYEQYF
TGTGCCAGCAGTGAGTCCGGGACAGGGTGGTACGAGCAGTACTTC
>14|NA|TRBV20-1|NA|TRBJ2-7
CSANRIGVSYEQYF
TGCAGTGCTAACCGGATCGGGGTTTCCTACGAGCAGTACTTC
>14|NA|TRBV20-1|few|TRBJ2-6
CSARDHFEANVLTF
TGCAGTGCTAGAGATCATTTTGAGGCCAACGTCCTGACTTTC
>18|NA|TRBV9|few|TRBJ2-5
CASSVGGGGFPLKETQYF
TGTGCCAGCAGCGTAGGAGGGGGGGGTTTCCCCTTAAAAGAGACCCAGTACTTC
>18|TRBD2|TRBV28|once|TRBJ2-3
CASSPHPLLAGATDPQYF
TGTGCCAGCAGTCCCCACCCTCTACTAGCGGGAGCCACAGATCCGCAGTATTTT
>14|TRBD2|TRBV28|many|TRBJ2-7
CASSLTGTRYEQYF
TGTGCCAGCAGTCTGACCGGGACTAGATACGAGCAGTACTTC
>14|NA|TRBV4-2|once|TRBJ1-2
CAGSSYHGDEGYTF
TGTGCCGGCAGCTCATATCATGGTGATGAGGGCTACACCTTC
>16|NA|TRBV5-1|NA|TRBJ1-1
CASSLRTGTLNTEAFF
TGCGCCAGCAGCTTACGTACCGGGACTTTGAACACTGAAGCTTTCTTT
>13|NA|TRBV6-1|NA|TRBJ1-4
CASTARVSEKLFF
TGTGCCAGCACCGCACGGGTTTCGGAAAAACTGTTTTTT
>17|TRBD2|TRBV7-2|NA|TRBJ2-5
CASSQGLAGGQGVTQYF
TGTGCCAGCAGCCAAGGACTAGCGGGGGGGCAGGGGGTGACCCAGTACTTC
>16|NA|TRBV6-1|few|TRBJ1-1
CASSEPLTRQTTEAFF
TGTGCCAGCAGTGAACCCCTCACACGACAGACCACTGAAGCTTTCTTT
>16|NA|TRBV9|few|TRBJ2-7
CASSPMRTSDSYEQYF
TGTGCCAGCAGCCCCATGCGGACCTCTGACTCCTACGAGCAGTACTTC
>17|TRBD1|TRBV28|NA|TRBJ2-4
CASSDFGDRGAKNIQYF
TGTGCCAGCAGCGATTTCGGGGACAGGGGAGCCAAAAACATTCAGTACTTC
>15|NA|TRBV14|few|TRBJ2-3
CASSQDLARTDTQYF
TGTGCCAGCAGCCAAGATTTAGCCCGCACAGATACGCAGTATTTT
>14|NA|TRBV12-3/TRBV12-4|many|TRBJ2-1
CASLRGASYNEQFF
TGTGCCAGCCTACGGGGGGCCTCCTACAATGAGCAGTTCTTC
>16|TRBD2|TRBV3-1|NA|TRBJ2-1
CASSQIAGGPYNEQFF
TGTGCCAGCAGCCAGATAGCGGGGGGGCCTTACAATGAGCAGTTCTTC
>13|NA|TRBV7-8|few|TRBJ1-2
CASSSQSPYGYTF
TGTGCCAGCAGCTCTCAGAGTCCCTATGGCTACACCTTC
>15|TRBD1|TRBV28|few|TRBJ2-1
CASSFSQGAYNEQFF
TGTGCCAGCAGTTTTTCCCAGGGGGCGTACAATGAGCAGTTCTTC
>16|TRBD1|TRBV10-3|NA|TRBJ1-1
CAIGNSDRGQNTEAFF
TGTGCCATCGGCAATTCGGACAGGGGTCAGAACACTGAAGCTTTCTTT
>12|TRBD1|TRBV20-1|NA|TRBJ1-2
CSAHGQGYGYTF
TGCAGTGCTCACGGACAGGGCTATGGCTACACCTTC
>15|NA|TRBV9|NA|TRBJ1-2
CASSVEARANYGYTF
TGTGCCAGCAGCGTAGAAGCCAGAGCTAACTATGGCTACACCTTC
>15|NA|TRBV20-1|NA|TRBJ1-1
CSATLAGPLNTEAFF
TGCAGTGCTACACTGGCCGGGCCCTTAAACACTGAAGCTTTCTTT
>13|NA|TRBV29-1|NA|TRBJ2-3
CSVIRSLTDTQYF
TGCAGCGTCATCAGATCCCTCACAGATACGCAGTATTTT
>15|NA|TRBV25-1|few|TRBJ2-4
CASSEAGTAKNIQYF
TGTGCCAGCAGTGAAGCCGGAACAGCCAAAAACATTCAGTACTTC
>14|NA|TRBV6-6|NA|TRBJ2-7
CASHPPGLAYEQYF
TGTGCCAGCCACCCCCCAGGGCTTGCCTACGAGCAGTACTTC
>11|NA|TRBV2|few|TRBJ1-2
CASSEARTYTF
TGTGCCAGCAGTGAAGCGCGGACCTACACCTTC
>14|NA|TRBV4-1|NA|TRBJ2-3
CASSRVIPPDTQYF
TGCGCCAGCAGCCGAGTGATCCCCCCAGATACGCAGTATTTT
>17|NA|TRBV12-3/TRBV12-4|many|TRBJ2-6
CASSSLRNFAGANVLTF
TGTGCCAGCAGTTCCCTCCGGAATTTTGCCGGGGCCAACGTCCTGACTTTC